The 16 T cell receptor beta chains presented below share a single source sample, sequenced in a study of patients and donors after allogeneic stem cell transplantation. Each CDR3 protein gets one entry after TCRdb re-called the RT-PCR reads with MiXCR. The repertoire holds fewer than 500,000 distinct CDR3 sequences, with 16% as singletons. Sequencing was carried out using blood, either unsorted or a sorted T cell fraction (not recorded which). These receptors were collected from a human donor who was either an allogeneic HSCT recipient or a stem cell or donor lymphocyte infusion donor (not recorded which). It is not recorded whose cells these are; they may come from a transplant donor.

This clonotype was seen a few times. The rearrangement joins TRBV12-3 or TRBV12-4 to TRBJ1-5; unclear D gene. The CDR3 runs 15 residues. Trimming removed 4 bases from V and 1 base from J, with 11 bases in between. The CDR3: CASSYRQTSNQPQHF. The CDR3 DNA follows: TGTGCCAGCAGTTACCGGCAGACAAGCAATCAGCCCCAGCATTTT.

This clonotype has a handful of counts. The chain joins TRBV7-2 to TRBJ2-1, with unresolved D. There are 11 residues in the CDR3. V lost 8 bases and J 2 bases, leaving 4 bases between the germline ends. From germline, CDR1 is SGHTA and CDR2 FQGNSA. CDR3 nucleotides: TGTGCCAGCGGGGCCTACAATGAGCAGTTCTTC. Translated, it gives CASGAYNEQFF.

V and J are TRBV11-1 and TRBJ2-1; TRBD2 aligns across 13 bases. The CDR3 sequence is 20 residues long. V lost 3 bases and J lost 0; bases outside the gene matches: 11. CDR1 is SGHAT and CDR2 is FQDESV in the germline V gene (reference sequence). The CDR3 DNA is TGTGCCAGCAGCTTTCTGACTAGCGGGGGGACTGAATTCTCCTACAATGAGCAGTTCTTC. Translating it yields CASSFLTSGGTEFSYNEQFF.

The V call is TRBV25-1, the J call TRBJ1-2, with D maybe TRBD1 (5 bases). Germline V gene lookup returns CDR1 MGHDK and CDR2 SYGVNS. V dropped 6 bases and J dropped 4 bases, with 18 bases sitting between them. This CDR3 has 15 amino acids. The CDR3 region is CASSAGGWGVYGYTF. Here the CDR3 DNA reads TGTGCCAGCAGCGCGGGAGGATGGGGGGTCTATGGCTACACCTTC.

This clonotype was picked up a small number of times. The chain carries TRBV5-1 and TRBJ2-1, with TRBD2 matching over 9 bases. The CDR3 is 16 residues long. V shed 4 bases, J shed 15 bases, and the junction held 20 bases outside the gene matches. CDR1 is SGHRS, CDR2 YFSETQ, per germline. The CDR3, as DNA: TGCGCCAGCAGCCACCCCTCTCCGTCGCGGGGGGGCCGCTTGTTCTTC. Protein product: CASSHPSPSRGGRLFF.

This clonotype was recorded at least ten times. The chain combines TRBV20-1 with TRBJ2-7; 11 bases are shared with TRBD2. The CDR3 runs 18 residues. Germline CDR1 DFQATT, CDR2 SNEGSKA (reference sequence). After removal of 0 bases from V and 1 base from J, the junction contained 11 bases not matched to a gene. CDR3 nucleotides: TGCAGTGCTAGAGATCCTGGCGGTCTAGCGGGAGGTTCCTACGAGCAGTACTTC. Protein product: CSARDPGGLAGGSYEQYF.

V gene TRBV2 combines with J gene TRBJ2-3; 7 positions match TRBD1. CDR1 and CDR2 (germline): SNHLY, FYNNEI. The V segment lost 6 bases and the J segment 2 bases; nucleotides outside the gene matches: 5. There are 14 residues in the CDR3. The CDR3 coding sequence is TGTGCCAGCAGGAGGGACAGCCACACAGATACGCAGTATTTT. Translating it yields CASRRDSHTDTQYF.

The gene calls are TRBV19 and TRBJ2-2; TRBD2 is a possible D gene (6 bases). The CDR3 has 16 residues. The V gene lost 4 bases and the J gene lost 0 bases, with 12 bases spanning the gap. Germline lookup yields CDR1 LNHDA and CDR2 SQIVND (reference sequence). The CDR3 region is CASSSGTLPNTGELFF. The CDR3 DNA reads TGTGCCAGTAGTAGCGGGACCCTACCGAACACCGGGGAGCTGTTTTTT.

The rearrangement uses TRBV19 and TRBJ2-7; 7 nucleotides line up with TRBD2. V lost 6 bases and J lost 3; bases outside the gene matches: 11. This CDR3 comprises 15 residues. Looked up from germline, CDR1 is LNHDA and CDR2 is SQIVND (reference sequence). The CDR3 protein is CASRRREGSYYEQYF. DNA for the CDR3: TGTGCCAGTAGACGAAGGGAGGGTTCGTACTACGAGCAGTACTTC. Using reference TRBV19 and TRBJ2-7 for the parts outside the CDR3, the full variable domain is DGGITQSPKYLFRKEGQNVTLSCEQNLNHDAMYWYRQDPGQGLRLIYYSQIVNDFQKGDIAEGYSVSREKKESFPLTVTSAQKNPTAFYLCASRRREGSYYEQYFGPGTRLTVT.

This CDR3 is CASSWGQEAFF. The CDR3 nucleotides are TGTGCCAGCAGCTGGGGACAGGAGGCTTTCTTT. The rearrangement joins TRBV5-6 to TRBJ1-1, with TRBD1 identical over 8 bases. Trimming removed 3 bases from V and 11 bases from J; junction bases left unmatched: 3. CDR3 length equals 11 residues. Germline V gene sequence: CDR1 SGHDT, CDR2 YYEEEE.

This clonotype was observed many times. V gene TRBV6-1 combines with J gene TRBJ1-1, with a tentative D call TRBD1 (6 bases). The germline V and J ends were trimmed by 6 bases and 1 base, with 12 bases remaining between them. The CDR3 is 14 residues long. CDR1 MNHNS and CDR2 SASEGT come from the germline V gene. CDR3 in amino acids: CASSPGHSNTEAFF. Here the CDR3 DNA reads TGTGCCAGCAGCCCGGGACACTCGAACACTGAAGCTTTCTTT.

This clonotype has ten or more counts. The chain links TRBV6-1 to TRBJ1-5; 8 bases match TRBD1. Germline V gene sequence: CDR1 MNHNS, CDR2 SASEGT. V shed 5 bases, J shed 6 bases, and the junction held 3 bases outside the gene matches. There are 13 residues in the CDR3. The CDR3 region has the DNA TGTGCCAGCAGTCGACAGGGGAGTCAGCCCCAGCATTTT. As protein: CASSRQGSQPQHF.

The chain recombines TRBV29-1 with TRBJ2-7; D is possibly TRBD2 (6 bases). The CDR3 loop spans 17 amino acids. Germline V gives CDR1 SQVTM, CDR2 ANQGSEA. V gave up 4 bases and J gave up 3 bases, with 25 bases separating them. The CDR3 nucleotides are TGCAGCGTTGCCCGAAGGGCAACCGGGGGAGTTCGCTACGAGCAGTACTTC. Translating it yields CSVARRATGGVRYEQYF.

There are a few counts of this clonotype. This chain links TRBV5-8 with TRBJ2-1; TRBD2 aligns across 9 bases. CDR1 and CDR2 (germline): SGHTS, YDEGEE. The J segment lost 15 bases and the V segment lost 4 bases, leaving 5 bases of the junction unmatched. The CDR3 is 11 residues long. This CDR3 is CASSTGTSSFF. The CDR3, as DNA: TGTGCCAGCAGCACCGGGACTAGCTCGTTCTTC.

The chain couples TRBV10-3 to TRBJ2-7; the D is unclear. CDR1 and CDR2 (germline): ENHRY, SYGVKD. This CDR3 has 14 amino acids. The V gene lost 7 bases and the J gene lost 3 bases, with 16 bases spanning the gap. This CDR3 is CAITYPRRVYEQYF. The DNA for the CDR3 is TGTGCCATCACGTACCCCCGAAGAGTCTACGAGCAGTACTTC.

This clonotype has a handful of counts. The rearrangement joins TRBV21-1 to TRBJ1-1. TRBV21-1 is annotated as a pseudogene. The CDR3 spans 15 residues. This CDR3 is CASSKGDQKNTEAFF. DNA for the CDR3: TGTGCCAGCAGCAAAGGAGACCAAAAGAACACTGAAGCTTTCTTT.